Each of the 28 T cell receptor beta chains below was sequenced from the same sample in a study of T-cell memory formation after mild COVID-19. Each CDR3 protein gets one entry after TCRdb re-called the 5' RACE reads with MiXCR. The sample holds a few hundred thousand distinct CDR3 sequences, 13% to 15% seen once. The material sequenced was PBMCs or a T cell subset sorted from them (not recorded which). Receptor source: a man between 18 and 35 years old who had mild COVID-19 (a few samples of this study predate the infection). Cell type and time point are not known.

The chain employs TRBV11-1 and TRBJ2-7; D perhaps matches TRBD2 (6 bases). CDR1 and CDR2 (germline): SGHAT, FQDESV (reference sequence). V shed 4 bases and J shed 1 base, with 14 bases lying between them. This CDR3 has 15 residues. The CDR3 loop is CASSSDPRGSYEQYF. The CDR3 DNA reads TGTGCCAGCAGCTCCGACCCCCGGGGGTCCTACGAGCAGTACTTC.

This clonotype was seen many times. The CDR3 loop reads CASSLRGRDTEAFF. For the CDR3, the DNA is TGTGCCAGCAGCTTGAGGGGGAGAGACACTGAAGCTTTCTTT. The rearrangement links TRBV7-9 to TRBJ1-1; a weak D match, TRBD1 (6 bases). The V gene lost 3 bases and the J gene lost 3 bases, with 11 bases spanning the gap. The germline gives CDR1 SEHNR, CDR2 FQNEAQ (reference sequence). The CDR3 has 14 amino acids. The whole variable domain, filled in from reference TRBV7-9 and TRBJ1-1, reads DTGVSQNPRHKITKRGQNVTFRCDPISEHNRLYWYRQTLGQGPEFLTYFQNEAQLEKSRLLSDRFSAERPKGSFSTLEIQRTEQGDSAMYLCASSLRGRDTEAFFGQGTRLTVV.

This chain connects TRBV20-1 to TRBJ1-6, with D unresolved. The germline V and J ends were trimmed by 5 bases and 2 bases, with 13 bases remaining between them. This CDR3 is 15 amino acids long. The germline CDR1 and CDR2 sequences are DFQATT and SNEGSKA (reference sequence). CDR3 sequence (DNA): TGCAGTGCTTCCCCAAGGGTCGCCTATAATTCACCCCTCCACTTT. It specifies CSASPRVAYNSPLHF.

This chain uses TRBV7-8 with TRBJ1-1; tentative D call: TRBD1 (5 bases). V was clipped by 5 bases and J by 4 bases, with 17 bases between them. The CDR3 is 15 residues long. CDR1 is SGHVS and CDR2 is FQNEAQ in the germline V gene. CDR3 in amino acids: CASSGQGPGVTEAFF. CDR3 in DNA: TGTGCCAGCAGCGGTCAGGGTCCCGGCGTCACTGAAGCTTTCTTT.

This clonotype was counted many times. The chain employs TRBV5-1 and TRBJ2-3; D might be TRBD1 or TRBD2, each matching 5 bases. V was shortened by 4 bases and J by 1 base, with 10 bases between the two germline ends. Germline lookup yields CDR1 SGHRS and CDR2 YFSETQ. CDR3 length: 14 amino acids. The CDR3 nucleotides are TGCGCCAGCAGCGGGGGTCGGGGCACAGATACGCAGTATTTT. Its protein product is CASSGGRGTDTQYF.

The table lists this clonotype with a few counts. This sequence joins TRBV7-9 and TRBJ1-5; D is unresolved. Germline values: CDR1 SEHNR, CDR2 FQNEAQ (reference sequence). The CDR3 loop spans 14 amino acids. Deletions cut 0 bases from V and 3 bases from J, with 6 bases between. CDR3 bases: TGTGCCAGCAGCTTAGCGCCAGTCAATCAGCCCCAGCATTTT. This encodes CASSLAPVNQPQHF.

The CDR3 spells CSATDSDYEQYV. The DNA of the CDR3 is TGCAGTGCCACAGACAGCGACTACGAGCAGTACGTC. The chain links TRBV20-1 to TRBJ2-7, with D maybe TRBD1 (5 bases). The CDR3 spans 12 residues. V shed 6 bases and J shed 3 bases, with 12 bases lying between them. CDR1 is DFQATT and CDR2 is SNEGSKA in the germline V gene (reference sequence).

This clonotype was picked up many times. This chain joins TRBV5-1 and TRBJ2-3, with TRBD1 identical over 7 bases. The CDR3 sequence is 15 residues long. With V trimmed by 6 bases and J by 6 bases, 13 bases remained unmatched. CDR1 is SGHRS and CDR2 is YFSETQ in the germline V gene. The CDR3 bases are TGCGCCAGCACCGCCAAGACAGGGCCTCAGGATACGCAGTATTTT. Amino acids: CASTAKTGPQDTQYF.

The rearrangement links TRBV7-2 to TRBJ2-5; the D is unclear. Trimming left V 4 bases short and J 5 bases short, with 8 bases between. Germline V gene lookup returns CDR1 SGHTA and CDR2 FQGNSA. This CDR3 comprises 12 residues. The CDR3 DNA reads TGTGCCAGCAGCTCACCAAGTGAGACCCAGTACTTC. This gives the protein CASSSPSETQYF.

This clonotype was detected a few times. V usage is TRBV7-3 and J usage is TRBJ2-3; possibly TRBD1 or TRBD2 for D (6 bases each). V dropped 1 base and J dropped 6 bases, with 11 bases sitting between them. Germline V gene data show CDR1 as SGHTA and CDR2 as FQGTGA. The CDR3 is made up of 14 amino acids. CDR3 loop: CASSLSNGGDTQYF. The CDR3 region has the DNA TGTGCCAGCAGCTTAAGTAACGGGGGCGATACGCAGTATTTT.

In this sample, this clonotype turned up a few times. The gene calls are TRBV5-6 and TRBJ2-7; D not certain. The CDR3 sequence is 14 residues long. Germline loops: CDR1 SGHDT, CDR2 YYEEEE. Trimming took off 0 bases at V and 2 bases at J, with 9 bases between the two ends. CDR3: CASSLAVGPYEQYV. As DNA, the CDR3 is TGTGCCAGCAGCTTGGCAGTCGGTCCCTACGAGCAGTACGTC.

V and J are TRBV28 and TRBJ2-7, with no clear D. Trimming stripped 2 bases from V and 3 bases from J, with 5 bases between. Germline-derived CDR1 and CDR2 are MDHEN and SYDVKM. This CDR3 region has 12 residues. CDR3 in amino acids: CASSLTNYEQYV. The CDR3 nucleotides are TGTGCCAGCAGTTTAACAAACTACGAGCAGTACGTC.

This chain joins TRBV12-3 or TRBV12-4 and TRBJ2-5, with TRBD2 identical over 8 bases. The CDR3 runs to 14 residues. After removal of 7 bases from V and 5 bases from J, the junction contained 9 bases not matched to a gene. The CDR3 here is CASIPGLGWETQYF. The CDR3 DNA sequence: TGTGCCAGCATCCCGGGACTAGGGTGGGAGACCCAGTACTTC.

Points on this clonotype: One end of the junction is discordant with germline, which a read error may explain. The rearrangement links TRBV4-3 to TRBJ2-3, with D perhaps matching TRBD2 (6 bases). Germline CDR1 reads LGHNA; CDR2 reads YSLEER. The CDR3 has 15 residues. CDR3 in DNA: TGCGCCAGCACCCAAAGGGGACTTGGCATTGATACGCAGTATTTT. As protein: CASTQRGLGIDTQYF.

This clonotype was observed a handful of times. The chain links TRBV20-1 to TRBJ2-5; 7 bases map to TRBD2. Trimming removed 3 bases from V and 3 bases from J; junction bases left unmatched: 4. The V gene's germline CDR1 is DFQATT and CDR2 SNEGSKA (reference sequence). The CDR3 runs 13 residues. CDR3 residues: CSASPGGKETQYF. CDR3 DNA: TGCAGTGCTAGTCCCGGGGGGAAAGAGACCCAGTACTTC.

The chain links TRBV20-1 to TRBJ1-5, with 8 bases lining up with TRBD1. After removal of 3 bases from V and 0 bases from J, the junction contained 10 bases not matched to a gene. The CDR3 length is 17 residues. From germline, CDR1 is DFQATT and CDR2 SNEGSKA (reference sequence). The CDR3 region has the DNA TGCAGTGCTAGGGGAATAGGGGACAGGTATAGCAATCAGCCCCAGCATTTT. Translated: CSARGIGDRYSNQPQHF.

Only a few counts were recorded for this clonotype. V usage is TRBV5-1 and J usage is TRBJ1-1; D is possibly TRBD1 (6 bases). Looked up from germline, CDR1 is SGHRS and CDR2 is YFSETQ. This CDR3 comprises 14 residues. With 1 base removed from V and 3 bases from J, the gap between germline ends came to 10 bases. CDR3: CASSLPDRHTEAFF. In nucleotides, the CDR3 is TGCGCCAGCAGCTTGCCGGACAGACACACTGAAGCTTTCTTT.

A few counts support this clonotype. The chain carries TRBV7-9 and TRBJ1-2; D not resolved. V was trimmed by 3 bases and J by 5 bases, leaving 4 bases between them. The germline V gene encodes CDR1 SEHNR and CDR2 FQNEAQ (reference sequence). This CDR3 comprises 11 residues. CDR3 coding DNA: TGTGCCAGCAGCTTTGAGTATGGCTACACCTTC. Translation: CASSFEYGYTF.

The chain recombines TRBV29-1 with TRBJ1-2, with TRBD1 matching over 8 bases. The CDR3 runs to 13 residues. The junction had 6 bases not matched to a gene; V was cut back by 5 bases and J by 4 bases. CDR1 is SQVTM, CDR2 ANQGSEA, per germline. CDR3: CSVQTGASYGYTF. CDR3 coding DNA: TGCAGCGTTCAGACAGGGGCGTCCTATGGCTACACCTTC.

This chain connects TRBV7-2 to TRBJ1-2; D unresolved. Trimming took off 1 base at V and 8 bases at J, with 8 bases between the two ends. The V gene's germline CDR1 is SGHTA and CDR2 FQGNSA. This CDR3 has 12 amino acids. The CDR3 DNA follows: TGTGCCAGCAGCTTAGACAGCGCCGGCTACACCTTC. It translates to CASSLDSAGYTF.

The sample holds a few counts of this clonotype. The rearrangement uses TRBV24-1 and TRBJ2-3, with D perhaps being TRBD1 or TRBD2 (6 bases each). Germline-derived CDR1 and CDR2 are KGHDR and SFDVKD. The CDR3 runs 18 residues. Between the trimmed V and J ends, which lost 8 bases and 3 bases, there was a span of 26 bases. Written as DNA, the CDR3 is TGTGCCACCACCCCCTTAATGGGGGGCAGGGCTTTTACAGATACGCAGTATTTT. It translates to CATTPLMGGRAFTDTQYF.

This clonotype showed up many times. V and J are TRBV15 and TRBJ2-2; 8 bases fit TRBD2. Germline CDR1 is LNHNV and CDR2 is YYDKDF (reference sequence). The J segment lost 1 base and the V segment lost 4 bases, leaving 2 bases of the junction unmatched. The CDR3 is 15 residues long. CDR3 nucleotides: TGTGCCACCAGCAAGGGACTAGAGAACACCGGGGAGCTGTTTTTT. Translated: CATSKGLENTGELFF.

This clonotype was counted many times. The chain links TRBV5-1 to TRBJ2-1, with D perhaps TRBD2 (6 bases). Germline V gives CDR1 SGHRS, CDR2 YFSETQ. The CDR3 runs to 15 residues. V lost 0 bases and J 4 bases, leaving 11 bases between the germline ends. The CDR3 sequence is CASSLEGAGYNEQFF. The CDR3 region has the DNA TGCGCCAGCAGCTTGGAGGGTGCGGGGTACAATGAGCAGTTCTTC.

The sample holds a few counts of this clonotype. V usage is TRBV6-5 and J usage is TRBJ2-5; 12 bases map to TRBD2. Germline V gene data show CDR1 as MNHEY and CDR2 as SVGAGI. After removal of 4 bases from V and 5 bases from J, the junction contained 5 bases not matched to a gene. The CDR3 length is 15 residues. The chain's CDR3 is CASSSHTSGGETQYF. The CDR3 region has the DNA TGTGCCAGCAGTTCCCACACTAGCGGGGGGGAGACCCAGTACTTC.

The chain employs TRBV7-8 and TRBJ1-1; 8 bases match TRBD1. The CDR3 runs to 14 residues. The V gene's germline CDR1 is SGHVS and CDR2 FQNEAQ. V was pared by 4 bases and J by 1 base, with 2 bases of the junction left unmatched. CDR3 DNA: TGTGCCAGCAGCTCAGGGGGCCCGAACACTGAAGCTTTCTTT. Its protein product is CASSSGGPNTEAFF.

The genes are TRBV5-1 and TRBJ2-2; D not certain. The V gene lost 4 bases and the J gene lost 6 bases, with 13 bases spanning the gap. The germline gives CDR1 SGHRS, CDR2 YFSETQ. CDR3 length equals 14 residues. The CDR3 DNA sequence: TGCGCCAGCAGCACCGGACCTGGATCCGGGGAGCTGTTTTTT. Translation gives CASSTGPGSGELFF.

This chain links TRBV28 with TRBJ1-2; D is unresolved. Germline CDR1 MDHEN, CDR2 SYDVKM. There are 10 residues in the CDR3. V lost 2 bases to trimming and J lost 10 bases, with 5 bases between them. The CDR3 DNA reads TGTGCCAGCAGTTTAGAGAACTACACCTTC. It specifies CASSLENYTF.

The chain is built from TRBV12-3 or TRBV12-4 and TRBJ1-1; perhaps TRBD1 as D (5 bases). Trimming removed 6 bases from V and 4 bases from J, with 18 bases in between. The CDR3 totals 15 residues. CDR3 nucleotide sequence: TGTGCCAGCAGCCAAGTACTGGGGGGTCTCACTGAAGCTTTCTTT. This sequence encodes CASSQVLGGLTEAFF.